Shown below are 8 T cell receptor beta chains from a single sample sequenced in a study of shared clonotypes between healthy human individuals. Data came from immunoSEQ multiplex PCR; TCRdb stores just in-frame clones and leaves some out. Among millions of clones listed, about 92% were seen once. Selected positively for CCR7 and CD45RO-negative, naive CD8 cells excluded terminally differentiated effector memory CD45RA+ cells. The sequenced material came from naive CD8+ T cells from PBMCs. These receptors all stem from a man younger than 35 in good health. Some clones in this sample may be carry-over from other donors' samples.

This clone was counted between two and nine times. CDR3 DNA sequence: TGTGCCAGTTGGGACGGTCAAGATAGCAATCAGCCCCAGCATTTT. This codes for CASWDGQDSNQPQHF. The chain has TRBV19 and TRBJ1-5; possibly TRBD1 for D (5 bases). The CDR3 has 15 amino acids. Germline CDR1 LNHDA, CDR2 SQIVND (reference sequence). V shed 8 bases and J shed 0 bases, with 14 bases lying between them.

This clone appeared once. The V and J genes are TRBV5-4 and TRBJ2-1, with 8 bases lining up with TRBD1. The CDR3 loop spans 17 amino acids. The junction had 17 bases not matched to a gene; V was cut back by 4 bases and J by 8 bases. CDR1 SGHNT and CDR2 YYREEE come from the germline V gene (reference sequence). Here the CDR3 reads CASSGPSPGQVFDEQFF. The DNA of the CDR3 is TGTGCCAGCAGCGGACCCTCTCCGGGACAGGTATTCGATGAGCAGTTCTTC.

This chain connects TRBV11-2 to TRBJ1-1; D not certain. Trimming cost V 5 bases and J 0 bases, with 13 bases left between them. The CDR3 extends over 15 amino acids. Germline V gives CDR1 SGHAT, CDR2 FQNNGV. CDR3 sequence (DNA): TGTGCCAGCAGCCCTTGGCCGCGGATGAACACTGAAGCTTTCTTT. Protein product: CASSPWPRMNTEAFF.

The chain employs TRBV19 and TRBJ1-1; unclear D gene. The ends were cut back, 5 bases at V and 0 bases at J, with 10 bases in the middle. Looked up from germline, CDR1 is LNHDA and CDR2 is SQIVND (reference sequence). The CDR3 is 14 residues long. In nucleotides, the CDR3 is TGTGCCAGTAGTTTCAACGATTTGAACACTGAAGCTTTCTTT. Translating gives CASSFNDLNTEAFF.

To note about this clone: This sample includes further DNA sequences coding for the same CDR3. This chain uses TRBV7-9 with TRBJ2-1; D is unclear. V was trimmed by 4 bases and J by 6 bases, leaving 7 bases between them. This CDR3 has 12 residues. The germline V gene has CDR1 SEHNR and CDR2 FQNEAQ (reference sequence). Here the CDR3 DNA reads TGTGCCAGCAGCTCCTCGGGCAATGAGCAGTTCTTC. Its translation: CASSSSGNEQFF.

The CDR3 protein is CASSRRIGAGNTIYF. The CDR3, as DNA: TGTGCCAGCAGCAGGAGGATAGGGGCTGGAAACACCATATATTTT. The chain recombines TRBV5-4 with TRBJ1-3; D possibly corresponds to TRBD1 (5 bases). Between the trimmed V and J ends, which lost 4 bases and 2 bases, there was a span of 13 bases. From germline, CDR1 is SGHNT and CDR2 YYREEE (reference sequence). This CDR3 has 15 residues.

The rearrangement links TRBV19 to TRBJ2-2; 10 bases are a match to TRBD1. Per germline, CDR1 LNHDA and CDR2 SQIVND (reference sequence). This CDR3 has 16 residues. The junction had 5 bases not matched to a gene; V was cut back by 2 bases and J by 5 bases. The CDR3 DNA is TGTGCCAGTAGTATACCTCCGGGACAGGGGACCGGGGAGCTGTTTTTT. This encodes CASSIPPGQGTGELFF.

The rearrangement uses TRBV7-9 and TRBJ2-7; 8 bases align to TRBD1. This CDR3 comprises 17 residues. The germline gives CDR1 SEHNR, CDR2 FQNEAQ (reference sequence). The junction had 15 bases not matched to a gene; V was cut back by 5 bases and J by 3 bases. The CDR3 spells CASSPQGAGMRHYEQYF. In DNA, the CDR3 is TGTGCCAGCAGCCCGCAGGGGGCGGGTATGCGGCACTACGAGCAGTACTTC.